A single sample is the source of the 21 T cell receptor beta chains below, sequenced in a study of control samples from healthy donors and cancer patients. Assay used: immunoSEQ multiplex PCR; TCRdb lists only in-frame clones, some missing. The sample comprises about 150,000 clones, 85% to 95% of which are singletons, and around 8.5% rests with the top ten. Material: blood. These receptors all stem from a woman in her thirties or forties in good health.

As DNA, the CDR3 is TGCAGTGCTAGTGCTTTGTTAGAAGCCTCCTACGAGCAGTACTTC. It codes for CSASALLEASYEQYF. The chain joins TRBV20-1 to TRBJ2-7; D gene unclear. This CDR3 region has 15 residues. Between the trimmed V and J ends, which lost 3 bases and 0 bases, there was a span of 15 bases. Germline V CDR1 and CDR2: DFQATT, SNEGSKA (reference sequence).

The CDR3, as DNA: TGTGCCAGCAGTCCAGGGGATAATAACTATGGCTACACCTTC. Residues: CASSPGDNNYGYTF. This chain joins TRBV6-5 and TRBJ1-2, with a tentative D call TRBD1 (6 bases). The CDR3 runs to 14 residues. Germline CDR1 MNHEY, CDR2 SVGAGI. Trimming stripped 5 bases from V and 1 base from J, with 11 bases between.

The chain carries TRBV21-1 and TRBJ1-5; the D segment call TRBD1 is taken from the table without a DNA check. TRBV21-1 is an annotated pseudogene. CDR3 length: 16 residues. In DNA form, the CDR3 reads TGTGCCAGCAGCAAAGGGCCCAGGGAAGGCAATCAGCCCCAGCATTTT. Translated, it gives CASSKGPREGNQPQHF.

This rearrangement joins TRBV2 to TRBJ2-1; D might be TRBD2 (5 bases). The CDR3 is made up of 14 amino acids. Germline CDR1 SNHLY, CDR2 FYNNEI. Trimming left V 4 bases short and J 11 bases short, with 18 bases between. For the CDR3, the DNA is TGTGCCAGCAGTGTTGAGGGCAGCCCCTTGCAGCAGTTCTTC. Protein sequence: CASSVEGSPLQQFF.

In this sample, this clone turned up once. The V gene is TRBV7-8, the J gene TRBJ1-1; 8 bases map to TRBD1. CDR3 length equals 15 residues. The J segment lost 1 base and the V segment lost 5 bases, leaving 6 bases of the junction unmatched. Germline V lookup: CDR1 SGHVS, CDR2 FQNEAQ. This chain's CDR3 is CASSVRQGRNTEAFF. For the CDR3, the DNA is TGTGCCAGCAGCGTAAGACAGGGGCGGAACACTGAAGCTTTCTTT.

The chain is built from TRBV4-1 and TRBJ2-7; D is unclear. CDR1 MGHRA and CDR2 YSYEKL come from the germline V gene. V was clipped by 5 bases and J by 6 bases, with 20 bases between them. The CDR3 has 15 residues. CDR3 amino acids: CASSLTSSTTLEQYF. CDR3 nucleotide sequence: TGCGCCAGCAGCTTAACTTCAAGCACCACCCTCGAGCAGTACTTC.

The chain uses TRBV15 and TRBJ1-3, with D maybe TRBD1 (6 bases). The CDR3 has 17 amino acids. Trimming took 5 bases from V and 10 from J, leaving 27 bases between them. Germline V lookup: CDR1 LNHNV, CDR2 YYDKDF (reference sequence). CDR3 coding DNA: TGTGCCACCAGCGGAGGGGGGCGGCAGACTCGAAAACAGACCATATATTTT. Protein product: CATSGGGRQTRKQTIYF. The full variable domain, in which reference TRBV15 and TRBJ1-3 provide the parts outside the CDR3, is DAMVIQNPRYQVTQFGKPVTLSCSQTLNHNVMYWYQQKSSQAPKLLFHYYDKDFNNEADTPDNFQSRRPNTSFCFLDIRSPGLGDTAMYLCATSGGGRQTRKQTIYFGEGSWLTVV.

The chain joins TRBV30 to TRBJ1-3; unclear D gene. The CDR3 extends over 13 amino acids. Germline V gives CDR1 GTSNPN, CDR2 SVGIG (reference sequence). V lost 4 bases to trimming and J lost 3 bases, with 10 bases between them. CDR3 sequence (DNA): TGTGCCTGGATACCCGGGTTTGGAAACACCATATATTTT. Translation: CAWIPGFGNTIYF.

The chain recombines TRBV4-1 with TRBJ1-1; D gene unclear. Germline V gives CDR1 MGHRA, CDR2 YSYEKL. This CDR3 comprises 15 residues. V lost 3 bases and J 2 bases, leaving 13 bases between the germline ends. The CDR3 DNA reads TGCGCCAGCAGCCACGCAGGCTTCGCTAACACTGAAGCTTTCTTT. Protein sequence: CASSHAGFANTEAFF.

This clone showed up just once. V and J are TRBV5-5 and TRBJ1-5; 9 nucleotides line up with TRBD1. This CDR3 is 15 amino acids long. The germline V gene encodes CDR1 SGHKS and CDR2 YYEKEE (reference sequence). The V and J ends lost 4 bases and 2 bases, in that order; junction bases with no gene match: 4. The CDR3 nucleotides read TGTGCCAGCAGCCCTGGGACAGGGCGCAATCAGCCCCAGCATTTT. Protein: CASSPGTGRNQPQHF.

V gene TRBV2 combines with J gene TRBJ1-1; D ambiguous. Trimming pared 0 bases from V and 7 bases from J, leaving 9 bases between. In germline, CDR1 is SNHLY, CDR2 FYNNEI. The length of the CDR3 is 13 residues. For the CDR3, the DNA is TGTGCCAGCAGTGAAGCGCGGGCCGGTGAAGCTTTCTTT. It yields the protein CASSEARAGEAFF. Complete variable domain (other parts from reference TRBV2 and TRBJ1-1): EPEVTQTPSHQVTQMGQEVILRCVPISNHLYFYWYRQILGQKVEFLVSFYNNEISEKSEIFDDQFSVERPDGSNFTLKIRSTKLEDSAMYFCASSEARAGEAFFGQGTRLTVV.

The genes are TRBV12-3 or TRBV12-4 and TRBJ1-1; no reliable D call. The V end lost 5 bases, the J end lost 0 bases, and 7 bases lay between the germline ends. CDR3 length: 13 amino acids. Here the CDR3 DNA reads TGTGCCAGCAGTCCAACACTGAACACTGAAGCTTTCTTT. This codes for CASSPTLNTEAFF.

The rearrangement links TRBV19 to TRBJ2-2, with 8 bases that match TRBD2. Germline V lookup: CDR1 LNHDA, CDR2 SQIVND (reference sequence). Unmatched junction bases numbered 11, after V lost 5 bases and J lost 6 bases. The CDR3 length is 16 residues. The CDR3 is CASSPRVSGSSGELFF. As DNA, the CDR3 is TGTGCCAGTAGTCCCCGGGTGAGCGGGAGCTCCGGGGAGCTGTTTTTT.

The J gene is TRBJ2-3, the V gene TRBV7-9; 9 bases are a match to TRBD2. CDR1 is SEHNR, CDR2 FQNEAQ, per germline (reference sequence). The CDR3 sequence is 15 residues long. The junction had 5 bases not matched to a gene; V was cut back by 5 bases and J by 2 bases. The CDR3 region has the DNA TGTGCCAGCAGCGCGGGACTAGCTCCCACAGATACGCAGTATTTT. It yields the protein CASSAGLAPTDTQYF.

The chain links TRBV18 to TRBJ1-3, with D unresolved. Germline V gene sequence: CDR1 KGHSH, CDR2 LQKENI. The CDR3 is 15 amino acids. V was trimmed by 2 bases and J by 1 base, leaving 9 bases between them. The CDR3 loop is CASSPVGRSGNTIYF. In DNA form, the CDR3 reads TGTGCCAGCTCACCAGTAGGGCGGTCTGGAAACACCATATATTTT.

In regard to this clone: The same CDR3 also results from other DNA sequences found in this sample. The CDR3 region has the DNA TGTGCCAGCAGCCAACGTCTTAATGAAAAACTGTTTTTT. This gives the protein CASSQRLNEKLFF. The V call is TRBV14, the J call TRBJ1-4; D is undetermined. The V gene lost 2 bases and the J gene lost 4 bases, with 5 bases spanning the gap. This CDR3 has 13 residues. CDR1 and CDR2 (germline): SGHDN, FVKESK.

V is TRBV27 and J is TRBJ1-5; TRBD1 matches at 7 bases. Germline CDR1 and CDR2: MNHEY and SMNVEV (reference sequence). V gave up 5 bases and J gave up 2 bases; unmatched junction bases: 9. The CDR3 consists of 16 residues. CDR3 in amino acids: CASSARQGGGNQPQHF. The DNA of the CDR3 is TGTGCCAGCAGTGCCAGACAGGGCGGGGGCAATCAGCCCCAGCATTTT.

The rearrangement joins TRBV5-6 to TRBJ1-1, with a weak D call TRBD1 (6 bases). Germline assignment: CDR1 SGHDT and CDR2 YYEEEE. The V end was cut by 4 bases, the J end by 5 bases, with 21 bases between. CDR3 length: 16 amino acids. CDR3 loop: CASSGVSGAGDTEAFF. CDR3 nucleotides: TGTGCCAGCAGCGGGGTGTCCGGGGCAGGGGATACTGAAGCTTTCTTT.

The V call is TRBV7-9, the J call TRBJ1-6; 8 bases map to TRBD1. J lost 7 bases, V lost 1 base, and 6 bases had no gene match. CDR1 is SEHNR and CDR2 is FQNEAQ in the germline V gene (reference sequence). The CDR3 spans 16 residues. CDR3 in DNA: TGTGCCAGCAGCTTAGATTTAGGGACAGGAAATTCACCCCTCCACTTT. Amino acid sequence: CASSLDLGTGNSPLHF.

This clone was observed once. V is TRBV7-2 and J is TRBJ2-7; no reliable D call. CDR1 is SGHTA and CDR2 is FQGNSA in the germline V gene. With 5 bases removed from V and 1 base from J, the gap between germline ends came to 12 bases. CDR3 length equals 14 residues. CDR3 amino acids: CASSPLSASYEQYF. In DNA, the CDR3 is TGTGCCAGCAGCCCCCTCTCAGCTTCCTACGAGCAGTACTTC.

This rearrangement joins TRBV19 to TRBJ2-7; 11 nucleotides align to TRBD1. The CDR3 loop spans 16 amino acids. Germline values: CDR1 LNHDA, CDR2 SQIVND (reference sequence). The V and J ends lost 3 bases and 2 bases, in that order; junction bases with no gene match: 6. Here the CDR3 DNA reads TGTGCCAGTAGTATTCCGGGACAGGGGGGCACCTACGAGCAGTACTTC. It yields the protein CASSIPGQGGTYEQYF.